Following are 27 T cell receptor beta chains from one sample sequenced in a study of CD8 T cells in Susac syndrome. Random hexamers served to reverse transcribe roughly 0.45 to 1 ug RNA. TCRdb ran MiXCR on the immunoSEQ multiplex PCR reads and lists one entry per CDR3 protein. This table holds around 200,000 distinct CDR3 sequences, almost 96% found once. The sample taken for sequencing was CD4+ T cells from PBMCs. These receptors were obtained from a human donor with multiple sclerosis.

CDR3 protein: CASSFLKSGANVLTF. DNA for the CDR3: TGTGCCAGCAGCTTCCTCAAGTCTGGGGCCAACGTCCTGACTTTC. The J gene is TRBJ2-6, the V gene TRBV9; D gene ambiguous. The CDR3 has 15 amino acids. The germline CDR1 and CDR2 sequences are SGDLS and YYNGEE. The V end was cut by 4 bases, the J end by 1 base, with 9 bases between.

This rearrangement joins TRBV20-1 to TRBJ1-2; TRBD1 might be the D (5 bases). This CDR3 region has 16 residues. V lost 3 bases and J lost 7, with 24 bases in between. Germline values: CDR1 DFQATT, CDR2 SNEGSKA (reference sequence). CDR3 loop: CSASVARDGQGRGYTF. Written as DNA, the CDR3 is TGCAGTGCTAGTGTTGCCCGGGACGGTCAAGGACGTGGCTACACCTTC.

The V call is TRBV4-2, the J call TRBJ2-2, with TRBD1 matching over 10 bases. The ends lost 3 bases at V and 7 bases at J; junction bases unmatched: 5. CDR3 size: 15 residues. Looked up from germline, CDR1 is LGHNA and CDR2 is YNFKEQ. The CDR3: CASSQVDRGHGELFF. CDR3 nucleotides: TGTGCCAGCAGCCAGGTCGACAGGGGGCACGGGGAGCTGTTTTTT.

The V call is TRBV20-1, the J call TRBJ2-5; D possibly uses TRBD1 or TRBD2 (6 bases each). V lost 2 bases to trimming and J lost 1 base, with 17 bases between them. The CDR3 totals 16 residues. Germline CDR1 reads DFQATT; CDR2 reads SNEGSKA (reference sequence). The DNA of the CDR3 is TGCAGTGCTAGAATCTCGGGGGCCTCCGGCCAAGAGACCCAGTACTTC. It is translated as CSARISGASGQETQYF.

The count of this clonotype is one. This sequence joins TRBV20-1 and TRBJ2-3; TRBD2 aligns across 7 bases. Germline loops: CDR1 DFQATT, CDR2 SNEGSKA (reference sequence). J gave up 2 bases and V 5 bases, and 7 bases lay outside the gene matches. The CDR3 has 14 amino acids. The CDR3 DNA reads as TGCAGTGCTTCCGTCGGGACTACCACAGATACGCAGTATTTT. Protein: CSASVGTTTDTQYF.

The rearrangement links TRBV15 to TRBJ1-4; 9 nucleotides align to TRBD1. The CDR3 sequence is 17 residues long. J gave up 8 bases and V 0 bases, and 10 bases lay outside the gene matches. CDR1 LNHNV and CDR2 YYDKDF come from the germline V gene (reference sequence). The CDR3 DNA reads TGTGCCACCAGCAGAGAAGGGCATGGGACAGGGCTGGAAAAACTGTTTTTT. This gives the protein CATSREGHGTGLEKLFF.

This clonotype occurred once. CDR3 protein: CASSLGGLAGTYEQYF. The DNA of the CDR3 is TGTGCCAGCAGCTTAGGGGGCCTAGCGGGGACCTACGAGCAGTACTTC. The V and J genes are TRBV7-6 and TRBJ2-7; TRBD2 aligns across 9 bases. The CDR3 is 16 amino acids. The V gene's germline CDR1 is SGHVS and CDR2 FNYEAQ. Trimming cost V 1 base and J 2 bases; bases outside gene matches: 6.

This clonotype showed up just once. CDR3 in DNA: TGCAGCGTGGGTACGGGCTACACCTTC. It specifies CSVGTGYTF. The chain is built from TRBV29-1 and TRBJ1-2; D is ambiguous. V was trimmed by 6 bases and J by 8 bases, leaving 7 bases between them. Germline V CDR1 and CDR2: SQVTM, ANQGSEA. The CDR3 consists of 9 residues.

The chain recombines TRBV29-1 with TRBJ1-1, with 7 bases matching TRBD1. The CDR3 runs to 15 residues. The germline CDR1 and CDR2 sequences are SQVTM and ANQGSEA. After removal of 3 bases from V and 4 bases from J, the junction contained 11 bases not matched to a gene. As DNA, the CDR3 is TGCAGCGTTGAGAGACAGGGTAGGGCAGGCACTGAAGCTTTCTTT. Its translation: CSVERQGRAGTEAFF.

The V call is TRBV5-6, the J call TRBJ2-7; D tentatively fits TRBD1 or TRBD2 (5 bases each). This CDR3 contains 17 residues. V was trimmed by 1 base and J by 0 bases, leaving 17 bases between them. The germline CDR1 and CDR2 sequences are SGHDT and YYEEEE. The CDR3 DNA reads TGTGCCAGCAGCTTGAGGGGCCCACCGGGGAGCTCCTACGAGCAGTACTTC. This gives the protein CASSLRGPPGSSYEQYF.

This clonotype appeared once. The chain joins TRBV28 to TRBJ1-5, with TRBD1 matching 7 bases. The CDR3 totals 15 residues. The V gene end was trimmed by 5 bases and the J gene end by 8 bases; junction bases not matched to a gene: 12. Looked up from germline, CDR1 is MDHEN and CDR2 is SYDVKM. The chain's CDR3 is CASSGLGQGGKPQHF. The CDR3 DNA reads TGTGCCAGCAGTGGCCTTGGGCAGGGGGGGAAGCCCCAGCATTTT.

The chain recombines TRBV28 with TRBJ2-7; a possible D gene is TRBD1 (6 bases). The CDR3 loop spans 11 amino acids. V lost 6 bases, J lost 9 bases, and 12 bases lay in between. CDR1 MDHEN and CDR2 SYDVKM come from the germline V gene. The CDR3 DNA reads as TGTGCCAGCAGCATCAAGGGGGTGCAGTACTTC. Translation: CASSIKGVQYF. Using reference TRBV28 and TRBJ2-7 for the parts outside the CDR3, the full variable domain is DVKVTQSSRYLVKRTGEKVFLECVQDMDHENMFWYRQDPGLGLRLIYFSYDVKMKEKGDIPEGYSVSREKKERFSLILESASTNQTSMYLCASSIKGVQYFGPGTRLTVT.

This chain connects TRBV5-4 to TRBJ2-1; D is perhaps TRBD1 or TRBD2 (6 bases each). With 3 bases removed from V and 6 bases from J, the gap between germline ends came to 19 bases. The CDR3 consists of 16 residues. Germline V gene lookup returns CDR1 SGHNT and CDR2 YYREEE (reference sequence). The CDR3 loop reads CASSSQWGARGNEQFF. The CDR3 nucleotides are TGTGCCAGCAGCTCGCAGTGGGGGGCCCGGGGCAATGAGCAGTTCTTC.

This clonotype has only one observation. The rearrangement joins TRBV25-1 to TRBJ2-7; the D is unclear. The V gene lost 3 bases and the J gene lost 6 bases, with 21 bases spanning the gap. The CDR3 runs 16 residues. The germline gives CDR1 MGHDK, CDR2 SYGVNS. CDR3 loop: CASSDVGPWGSLEQYF. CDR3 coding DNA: TGTGCCAGCAGTGACGTTGGGCCCTGGGGTTCCCTCGAGCAGTACTTC.

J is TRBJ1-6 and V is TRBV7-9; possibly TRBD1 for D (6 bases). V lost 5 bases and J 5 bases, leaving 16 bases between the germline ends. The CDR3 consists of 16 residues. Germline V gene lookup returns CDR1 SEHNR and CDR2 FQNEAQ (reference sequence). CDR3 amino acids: CASSPRGPGDNSPLHF. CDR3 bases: TGTGCCAGCAGCCCACGGGGGCCCGGGGATAATTCACCCCTCCACTTT. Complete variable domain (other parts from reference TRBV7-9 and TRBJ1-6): DTGVSQNPRHKITKRGQNVTFRCDPISEHNRLYWYRQTLGQGPEFLTYFQNEAQLEKSRLLSDRFSAERPKGSFSTLEIQRTEQGDSAMYLCASSPRGPGDNSPLHFGNGTRLTVT.

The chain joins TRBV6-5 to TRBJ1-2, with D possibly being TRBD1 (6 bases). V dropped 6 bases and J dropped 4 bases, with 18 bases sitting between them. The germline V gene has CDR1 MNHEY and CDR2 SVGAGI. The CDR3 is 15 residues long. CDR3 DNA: TGTGCCAGCAGCCTACAGGGCTCCTGGGGCTATGGCTACACCTTC. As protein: CASSLQGSWGYGYTF.

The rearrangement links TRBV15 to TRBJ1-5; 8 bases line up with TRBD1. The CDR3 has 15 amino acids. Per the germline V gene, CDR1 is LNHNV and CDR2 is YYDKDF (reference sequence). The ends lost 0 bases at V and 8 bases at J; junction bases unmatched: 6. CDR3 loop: CATSRDRTGREPQHF. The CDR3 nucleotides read TGTGCCACCAGCAGAGATCGGACAGGGAGGGAGCCCCAGCATTTT.

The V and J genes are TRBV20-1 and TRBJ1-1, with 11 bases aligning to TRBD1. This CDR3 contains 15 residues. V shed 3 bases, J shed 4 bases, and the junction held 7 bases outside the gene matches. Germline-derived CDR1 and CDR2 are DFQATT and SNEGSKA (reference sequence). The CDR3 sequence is CSASGPGTGGTEAFF. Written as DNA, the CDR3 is TGCAGTGCTAGCGGTCCGGGGACAGGGGGCACTGAAGCTTTCTTT.

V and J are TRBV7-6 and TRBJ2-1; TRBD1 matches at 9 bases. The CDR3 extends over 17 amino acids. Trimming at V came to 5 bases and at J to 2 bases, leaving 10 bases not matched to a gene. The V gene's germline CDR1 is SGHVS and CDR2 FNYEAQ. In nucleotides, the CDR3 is TGTGCCAGCAGCCCTGGGACAGGGCAAGGGACCTACAATGAGCAGTTCTTC. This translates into CASSPGTGQGTYNEQFF.

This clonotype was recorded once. CDR3: CSARDAGGLKQGGNTEAFF. Written as DNA, the CDR3 is TGCAGTGCTAGAGACGCCGGTGGCCTAAAACAGGGTGGGAACACTGAAGCTTTCTTT. V gene TRBV20-1 combines with J gene TRBJ1-1; tentatively, D is TRBD1 (6 bases). Trimming took 0 bases from V and 1 from J, leaving 24 bases between them. From germline, CDR1 is DFQATT and CDR2 SNEGSKA (reference sequence). The CDR3 consists of 19 residues.

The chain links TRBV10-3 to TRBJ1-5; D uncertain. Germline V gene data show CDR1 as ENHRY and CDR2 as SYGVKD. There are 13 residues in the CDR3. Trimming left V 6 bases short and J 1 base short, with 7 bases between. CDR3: CAISQESNQPQHF. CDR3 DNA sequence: TGTGCCATCAGCCAGGAGAGCAATCAGCCCCAGCATTTT.

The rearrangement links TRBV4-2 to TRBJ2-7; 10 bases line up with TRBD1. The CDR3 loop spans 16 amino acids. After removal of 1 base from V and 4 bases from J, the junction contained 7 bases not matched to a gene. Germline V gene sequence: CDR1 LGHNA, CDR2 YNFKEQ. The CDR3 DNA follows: TGTGCCAGCAGCCAAGGGACAGGGACAGGGGCTTACGAGCAGTACTTC. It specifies CASSQGTGTGAYEQYF.

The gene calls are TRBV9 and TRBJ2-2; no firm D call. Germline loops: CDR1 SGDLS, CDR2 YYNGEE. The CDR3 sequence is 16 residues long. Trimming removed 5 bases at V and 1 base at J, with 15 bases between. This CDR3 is CASSPPLSVNTGELFF. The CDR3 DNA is TGTGCCAGCAGTCCCCCTCTGTCCGTGAACACCGGGGAGCTGTTTTTT.

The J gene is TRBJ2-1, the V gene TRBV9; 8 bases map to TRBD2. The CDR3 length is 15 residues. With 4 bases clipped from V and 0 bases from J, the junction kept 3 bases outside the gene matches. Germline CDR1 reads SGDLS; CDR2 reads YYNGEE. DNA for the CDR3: TGTGCCAGCAGCTCCGGGACTAGCTCCTACAATGAGCAGTTCTTC. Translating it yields CASSSGTSSYNEQFF.

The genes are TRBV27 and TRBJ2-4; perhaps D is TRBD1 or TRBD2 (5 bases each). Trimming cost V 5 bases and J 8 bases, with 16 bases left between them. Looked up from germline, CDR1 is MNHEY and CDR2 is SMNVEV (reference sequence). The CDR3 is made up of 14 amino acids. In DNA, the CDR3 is TGTGCCAGCAGTCTGAGGGGCCCCGGGGACATTCAGTACTTC. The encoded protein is CASSLRGPGDIQYF.

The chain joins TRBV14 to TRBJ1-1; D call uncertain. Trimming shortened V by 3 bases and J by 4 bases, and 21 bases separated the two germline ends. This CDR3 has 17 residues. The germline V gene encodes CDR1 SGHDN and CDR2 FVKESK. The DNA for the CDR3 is TGTGCCAGCAGCCAGCCCACCCTTTCCTGGTTCTCCACTGAAGCTTTCTTT. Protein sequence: CASSQPTLSWFSTEAFF.

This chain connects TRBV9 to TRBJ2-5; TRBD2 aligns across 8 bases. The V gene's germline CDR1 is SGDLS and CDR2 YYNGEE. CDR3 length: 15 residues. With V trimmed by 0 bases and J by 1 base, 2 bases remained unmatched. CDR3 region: CASSVAGGSQETQYF. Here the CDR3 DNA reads TGTGCCAGCAGCGTAGCGGGGGGGAGCCAAGAGACCCAGTACTTC. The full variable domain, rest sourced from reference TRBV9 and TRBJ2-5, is DSGVTQTPKHLITATGQRVTLRCSPRSGDLSVYWYQQSLDQGLQFLIQYYNGEERAKGNILERFSAQQFPDLHSELNLSSLELGDSALYFCASSVAGGSQETQYFGPGTRLLVL.